The 32 T cell receptor beta chains below all came from one sample that was sequenced in a study of technical replicates of blood from several donors listed by TCRdb under 2017. Libraries were prepared through the immunoSEQ multiplex PCR assay. TCRdb's version of the immuneACCESS table is confined to in-frame rearrangements and falls short of the full clone set. An unresolved V gene accounts for under half of the shortfall where checked; the remainder is of unknown origin. Here the sample has around 57,000 clones; 94% occur a single time. The ten largest clonotypes hold approximately 0.2% of the sample. The material sequenced was T cells isolated from PBMCs. These receptors all stem from a human donor in good health.

This rearrangement joins TRBV28 to TRBJ2-2; TRBD1 is a possible D gene (5 bases). CDR3 length: 13 residues. The V gene lost 7 bases and the J gene lost 6 bases, with 12 bases spanning the gap. Germline CDR1 and CDR2: MDHEN and SYDVKM. The CDR3 nucleotides are TGTGCCAGCATAGCAGGGTATCCCGGGGAGCTGTTTTTT. Protein: CASIAGYPGELFF.

This sequence joins TRBV5-6 and TRBJ1-2; D possibly corresponds to TRBD1 (6 bases). Trimming left V 4 bases short and J 8 bases short, with 21 bases between. This CDR3 has 15 residues. The germline V gene has CDR1 SGHDT and CDR2 YYEEEE. The CDR3 sequence is CASSPPAGAPLGYTF. In DNA, the CDR3 is TGTGCCAGCAGCCCCCCCGCAGGGGCCCCCCTGGGCTACACCTTC. The full variable domain, completed using reference TRBV5-6 and TRBJ1-2, is DAGVTQSPTHLIKTRGQQVTLRCSPKSGHDTVSWYQQALGQGPQFIFQYYEEEERQRGNFPDRFSGHQFPNYSSELNVNALLLGDSALYLCASSPPAGAPLGYTFGSGTRLTVV.

The chain has TRBV10-2 and TRBJ1-2; D is uncertain. The CDR3 length is 16 residues. CDR1 is WSHSY and CDR2 is SAAADI in the germline V gene. The V gene lost 0 bases and the J gene lost 4 bases, with 15 bases spanning the gap. CDR3 loop: CASSESSRSGIYGYTF. In DNA, the CDR3 is TGCGCCAGCAGTGAGTCGAGTAGGTCAGGCATCTATGGCTACACCTTC.

The V call is TRBV28, the J call TRBJ2-7; the D gene is possibly TRBD2 (5 bases). Trimming left V 5 bases short and J 2 bases short, with 19 bases between. Germline V gives CDR1 MDHEN, CDR2 SYDVKM. This CDR3 has 16 residues. The CDR3 region has the DNA TGTGCCAGCAGTCTCCCTAGCACGAGAGTCCCCTACGAGCAGTACTTC. It specifies CASSLPSTRVPYEQYF.

This chain links TRBV28 with TRBJ2-7, with D possibly matching TRBD2 (5 bases). The V end lost 7 bases, the J end lost 3 bases, and 19 bases lay between the germline ends. CDR1 and CDR2 (germline): MDHEN, SYDVKM. The CDR3 has 15 residues. Here the CDR3 reads CASTNPRTGSYEQYF. For the CDR3, the DNA is TGTGCCAGCACCAATCCCAGGACGGGGAGCTACGAGCAGTACTTC.

This chain joins TRBV7-9 and TRBJ2-7; TRBD1 matches at 7 bases. Trimming at V came to 5 bases and at J to 1 base, leaving 2 bases not matched to a gene. In germline, CDR1 is SEHNR, CDR2 FQNEAQ (reference sequence). CDR3 length: 13 residues. CDR3 in DNA: TGTGCCAGCAGCCAGGGACAGTCCTACGAGCAGTACTTC. Translation: CASSQGQSYEQYF.

This chain connects TRBV5-1 to TRBJ2-7; 9 bases fit TRBD1. Germline V gene lookup returns CDR1 SGHRS and CDR2 YFSETQ. Losses at the gene ends were 7 bases for V and 0 bases for J; bases not matched to a gene: 2. The CDR3 consists of 13 residues. Here the CDR3 reads CASSTGGSYEQYF. CDR3 nucleotides: TGCGCCAGCTCGACAGGGGGCTCCTACGAGCAGTACTTC.

V gene TRBV15 combines with J gene TRBJ2-1; weak D call: TRBD2 (6 bases). V was cut by 3 bases and J by 6 bases, with 18 bases left in between. This CDR3 is 16 amino acids long. CDR1 LNHNV and CDR2 YYDKDF come from the germline V gene (reference sequence). CDR3 in DNA: TGTGCCACCAGCAGGCTAGCGCCGGAGCTTCGCAATGAGCAGTTCTTC. Translating it yields CATSRLAPELRNEQFF.

This rearrangement joins TRBV7-2 to TRBJ2-2; TRBD1 matches 9 bases. J lost 11 bases, V lost 3 bases, and 7 bases had no gene match. CDR3 length: 14 amino acids. CDR1 SGHTA and CDR2 FQGNSA come from the germline V gene. CDR3 amino acids: CASSLWDRDSELFF. CDR3 nucleotide sequence: TGTGCCAGCAGCTTGTGGGACAGGGACTCTGAGCTGTTTTTT.

This chain uses TRBV11-3 with TRBJ2-1; weak D call: TRBD1 (6 bases). The length of the CDR3 is 17 residues. Trimming cost V 5 bases and J 0 bases, with 17 bases left between them. Germline loops: CDR1 SGHNT, CDR2 YENEEA. The CDR3 protein is CASSHRTGSSSYNEQFF. The CDR3 nucleotides read TGTGCCAGCAGCCATAGAACAGGGTCAAGCTCCTACAATGAGCAGTTCTTC.

The chain has TRBV28 and TRBJ2-5, with D hard to call. Trimming took off 6 bases at V and 5 bases at J, with 7 bases between the two ends. The CDR3 extends over 11 amino acids. Germline CDR1 and CDR2: MDHEN and SYDVKM. This CDR3 is CASSNGETQYF. The CDR3 bases are TGTGCCAGCAGCAACGGGGAGACCCAGTACTTC.

This chain links TRBV15 with TRBJ2-5, with TRBD1 as a possible D gene (6 bases). Germline lookup yields CDR1 LNHNV and CDR2 YYDKDF (reference sequence). The CDR3 covers 13 residues. The V gene lost 11 bases and the J gene lost 4 bases, with 17 bases spanning the gap. CDR3 DNA sequence: TGTGCCGCCGGACAGATTGGAGGAGAGACCCAGTACTTC. Its translation: CAAGQIGGETQYF.

The V gene is TRBV5-6, the J gene TRBJ2-2; D is unclear. The CDR3 runs 14 residues. V was clipped by 0 bases and J by 6 bases, with 9 bases between them. Looked up from germline, CDR1 is SGHDT and CDR2 is YYEEEE. CDR3 bases: TGTGCCAGCAGCTTGGGTGTAGTGTCCGGGGAGCTGTTTTTT. It yields the protein CASSLGVVSGELFF.

This clone was observed once. This chain connects TRBV5-1 to TRBJ2-1; TRBD2 matches 12 bases. Germline V gene data show CDR1 as SGHRS and CDR2 as YFSETQ. V was pared by 1 base and J by 7 bases, with 3 bases of the junction left unmatched. The length of the CDR3 is 15 residues. CDR3 nucleotide sequence: TGCGCCAGCAGCTTGCGGACTAGCGGGGTAAATGAGCAGTTCTTC. This translates into CASSLRTSGVNEQFF.

V is TRBV5-1 and J is TRBJ1-1, with D possibly matching TRBD1 (5 bases). Germline loops: CDR1 SGHRS, CDR2 YFSETQ. This CDR3 region has 16 residues. The V end was cut by 0 bases, the J end by 0 bases, with 12 bases between. CDR3 coding DNA: TGCGCCAGCAGCTTGGGCCCCGACAGTATGAACACTGAAGCTTTCTTT. Translated: CASSLGPDSMNTEAFF.

The rearrangement uses TRBV7-9 and TRBJ1-1, with D possibly being TRBD1 (5 bases). This CDR3 region has 15 residues. The V and J ends lost 1 base and 0 bases respectively, with 9 bases between them. Germline loops: CDR1 SEHNR, CDR2 FQNEAQ (reference sequence). In DNA form, the CDR3 reads TGTGCCAGCAGCTTAGAACAGGTCATGAACACTGAAGCTTTCTTT. This sequence encodes CASSLEQVMNTEAFF.

The chain is built from TRBV11-2 and TRBJ1-4; 10 nucleotides line up with TRBD1. J gave up 5 bases and V 1 base, and 1 base lay outside the gene matches. Germline V gene sequence: CDR1 SGHAT, CDR2 FQNNGV. The CDR3 covers 15 residues. For the CDR3, the DNA is TGTGCCAGCAGCTTAGTGACAGGGGGCAATGAAAAACTGTTTTTT. This codes for CASSLVTGGNEKLFF.

The rearrangement links TRBV28 to TRBJ1-5; possibly TRBD1 for D (6 bases). Trimming cost V 7 bases and J 1 base, with 17 bases left between them. The germline V gene encodes CDR1 MDHEN and CDR2 SYDVKM. This CDR3 is built from 16 residues. The CDR3 region is CASNGAGAQSNQPQHF. CDR3 nucleotide sequence: TGTGCCAGCAACGGGGCAGGGGCCCAGAGCAATCAGCCCCAGCATTTT.

This sequence joins TRBV5-1 and TRBJ2-5; TRBD2 matches at 8 bases. The CDR3 spans 16 residues. The J segment lost 2 bases and the V segment lost 0 bases, leaving 6 bases of the junction unmatched. Germline CDR1 is SGHRS and CDR2 is YFSETQ. CDR3 sequence: CASSLGPSGRQETQYF. The CDR3 region has the DNA TGCGCCAGCAGCTTGGGTCCTAGCGGGCGACAAGAGACCCAGTACTTC.

The J gene is TRBJ2-5, the V gene TRBV7-9; 8 bases match TRBD2. Germline lookup yields CDR1 SEHNR and CDR2 FQNEAQ (reference sequence). Losses at the gene ends were 2 bases for V and 1 base for J; bases not matched to a gene: 3. This CDR3 comprises 15 residues. In DNA form, the CDR3 reads TGTGCCAGCAGCTTACTTGCGGGGGGCCAAGAGACCCAGTACTTC. Protein product: CASSLLAGGQETQYF.

The chain carries TRBV10-3 and TRBJ1-5; D remains unclear. Per germline, CDR1 ENHRY and CDR2 SYGVKD. The CDR3 consists of 12 residues. V dropped 6 bases and J dropped 4 bases, with 7 bases sitting between them. DNA of the CDR3: TGTGCCATCAGCCCGACTAATCAGCCCCAGCATTTT. It codes for CAISPTNQPQHF.

The J gene is TRBJ2-2, the V gene TRBV6-5, with 7 positions matching TRBD2. CDR3 length: 14 residues. Germline-derived CDR1 and CDR2 are MNHEY and SVGAGI. The junction had 17 bases not matched to a gene; V was cut back by 7 bases and J by 15 bases. CDR3: CASTDDTGLEDLFF. CDR3 nucleotides: TGTGCCAGCACCGACGATACTGGACTAGAAGACTTGTTTTTT.

J is TRBJ1-5 and V is TRBV28, with TRBD1 identical over 8 bases. The CDR3 sequence is 16 residues long. Germline CDR1 is MDHEN and CDR2 is SYDVKM. The V and J ends lost 10 bases and 3 bases, in that order; junction bases with no gene match: 14. Here the CDR3 reads CATYTAGTGFNQPQHF. Written as DNA, the CDR3 is TGTGCCACCTACACCGCCGGGACAGGATTCAATCAGCCCCAGCATTTT.

CDR3 in amino acids: CASSSWGGDTEAFF. In DNA form, the CDR3 reads TGTGCCAGCAGCTCGTGGGGAGGAGACACTGAAGCTTTCTTT. This rearrangement joins TRBV9 to TRBJ1-1; D remains unclear. Trimming pared 4 bases from V and 3 bases from J, leaving 13 bases between. The CDR3 is 14 amino acids. Germline CDR1 is SGDLS and CDR2 is YYNGEE. Full variable domain (rest looked up from reference TRBV9 and TRBJ1-1): DSGVTQTPKHLITATGQRVTLRCSPRSGDLSVYWYQQSLDQGLQFLIQYYNGEERAKGNILERFSAQQFPDLHSELNLSSLELGDSALYFCASSSWGGDTEAFFGQGTRLTVV.

This sequence joins TRBV5-1 and TRBJ1-2; maybe TRBD1 (6 bases). The V end was cut by 4 bases, the J end by 1 base, with 17 bases between. Germline V gene lookup returns CDR1 SGHRS and CDR2 YFSETQ. CDR3 size: 16 residues. The DNA for the CDR3 is TGCGCCAGCAGCCTGCTGCCGACAGGCGATAACTATGGCTACACCTTC. This codes for CASSLLPTGDNYGYTF.

V usage is TRBV11-3 and J usage is TRBJ1-1; 7 nucleotides agree with TRBD1. The ends lost 5 bases at V and 3 bases at J; junction bases unmatched: 6. The length of the CDR3 is 14 residues. Germline V gene data show CDR1 as SGHNT and CDR2 as YENEEA. CDR3: CASSARGTYTEAFF. For the CDR3, the DNA is TGTGCCAGCAGCGCCAGGGGGACGTACACTGAAGCTTTCTTT.

The chain carries TRBV11-3 and TRBJ2-3, with D possibly matching TRBD2 (6 bases). Germline V lookup: CDR1 SGHNT, CDR2 YENEEA. CDR3 length equals 15 residues. V was trimmed by 6 bases and J by 1 base, leaving 14 bases between them. CDR3 residues: CASRSYSGCTDTQYF. In DNA form, the CDR3 reads TGTGCCAGCAGGTCTTATAGCGGCTGCACAGATACGCAGTATTTT. The variable domain in full, with the rest retrieved from reference TRBV11-3 and TRBJ2-3, is EAGVVQSPRYKIIEKKQPVAFWCNPISGHNTLYWYLQNLGQGPELLIRYENEEAVDDSQLPKDRFSAERLKGVDSTLKIQPAELGDSAVYLCASRSYSGCTDTQYFGPGTRLTVL.

The V gene is TRBV7-9, the J gene TRBJ1-2; no reliable D call. The CDR3 has 16 residues. The germline gives CDR1 SEHNR, CDR2 FQNEAQ (reference sequence). Trimming pared 2 bases from V and 0 bases from J, leaving 13 bases between. CDR3 DNA: TGTGCCAGCAGCTTAAATGGCCAAAACGCTAACTATGGCTACACCTTC. Protein product: CASSLNGQNANYGYTF. The complete variable domain, with remaining parts taken from reference TRBV7-9 and TRBJ1-2, reads DTGVSQNPRHKITKRGQNVTFRCDPISEHNRLYWYRQTLGQGPEFLTYFQNEAQLEKSRLLSDRFSAERPKGSFSTLEIQRTEQGDSAMYLCASSLNGQNANYGYTFGSGTRLTVV.

This chain links TRBV19 with TRBJ1-6, with 12 bases aligning to TRBD1. V lost 7 bases, J lost 12 bases, and 7 bases stayed unmatched. This CDR3 contains 14 residues. Germline values: CDR1 LNHDA, CDR2 SQIVND (reference sequence). Written as DNA, the CDR3 is TGTGCCAGTAAGGCCGGGACAGGGGGCTTACCCCTCCACTTT. It specifies CASKAGTGGLPLHF. Supplemented by reference TRBV19 and TRBJ1-6, the full variable domain reads DGGITQSPKYLFRKEGQNVTLSCEQNLNHDAMYWYRQDPGQGLRLIYYSQIVNDFQKGDIAEGYSVSREKKESFPLTVTSAQKNPTAFYLCASKAGTGGLPLHFGNGTRLTVT.

This clone was recorded once. The rearrangement links TRBV28 to TRBJ2-7; 8 bases are shared with TRBD1. The CDR3 extends over 15 amino acids. CDR1 is MDHEN, CDR2 SYDVKM, per germline. The trim removed 6 bases at V and 3 bases at J, leaving 10 bases unmatched. DNA for the CDR3: TGTGCCAGCAGGGGGTCCGGGACAGGCGACTACGAGCAGTACTTC. Amino acids: CASRGSGTGDYEQYF. The variable domain in full, with the rest retrieved from reference TRBV28 and TRBJ2-7, is DVKVTQSSRYLVKRTGEKVFLECVQDMDHENMFWYRQDPGLGLRLIYFSYDVKMKEKGDIPEGYSVSREKKERFSLILESASTNQTSMYLCASRGSGTGDYEQYFGPGTRLTVT.

This clone has a single count. V is TRBV5-1 and J is TRBJ2-2, with D possibly being TRBD2 (6 bases). The germline CDR1 and CDR2 sequences are SGHRS and YFSETQ. CDR3 size: 12 residues. Trimming took 5 bases from V and 4 from J, leaving 6 bases between them. The CDR3 nucleotides are TGCGCCAGCAGGACTAGCACCGGGGAGCTGTTTTTT. The encoded protein is CASRTSTGELFF.

As DNA, the CDR3 is TGTGCCAGCAGCCAAAGGCCCTTGGATGGGCAGGGGTACGAGCAGTACTTC. It encodes CASSQRPLDGQGYEQYF. This chain connects TRBV7-9 to TRBJ2-7; a weak D match, TRBD1 (6 bases). The CDR3 consists of 17 residues. The V end was cut by 5 bases, the J end by 4 bases, with 24 bases between. Germline lookup yields CDR1 SEHNR and CDR2 FQNEAQ (reference sequence). The complete variable domain, with remaining parts taken from reference TRBV7-9 and TRBJ2-7, reads DTGVSQNPRHKITKRGQNVTFRCDPISEHNRLYWYRQTLGQGPEFLTYFQNEAQLEKSRLLSDRFSAERPKGSFSTLEIQRTEQGDSAMYLCASSQRPLDGQGYEQYFGPGTRLTVT.